Listed below are T cell receptor beta chains from one sample, sequenced in a study of T cell responses to AZD1222 COVID-19 vaccine. Produced via immunoSEQ multiplex PCR; TCRdb's table is partial and in-frame only. The sample has some 160,000 clones, roughly 89% seen once. This specimen was peripheral blood, taken 28 days after the second AZD1222 dose. Receptors originate from an adult who received the AZD1222 COVID-19 vaccine. Each CDR3 is given with its conserved first and last residue. The D gene is left open where the match is weak. Clone size is shown for a subset of rows, as once, few, many or a class of expanded clone.

abundance,v_gene,d_gene,j_gene,CDR3aa,CDR3nt
-,TRBV7-2,TRBD2,TRBJ2-2,CASSPEAGGLTGELFF,TGTGCCAGCAGCCCGGAGGCGGGGGGGCTCACCGGGGAGCTGTTTTTT
few,TRBV7-9,-,TRBJ2-7,CASSPEAGWSEQYF,TGTGCCAGCAGCCCAGAGGCCGGGTGGAGCGAGCAGTACTTC
-,TRBV30,TRBD2,TRBJ2-7,CAWSVTSGGAEEQYF,TGTGCCTGGAGTGTAACTAGCGGGGGGGCCGAGGAGCAGTACTTC
-,TRBV15,-,TRBJ2-5,CATSSSRQEWETQYF,TGTGCCACCAGCAGTTCGCGGCAGGAGTGGGAGACCCAGTACTTC
-,TRBV6-4,TRBD1,TRBJ2-1,CASSGQGASNEQFF,TGTGCCAGCAGTGGACAGGGGGCGAGCAATGAGCAGTTCTTC
-,TRBV5-4,-,TRBJ1-4,CASSLESTENEKLFF,TGTGCCAGCAGTCTGGAGAGCACAGAGAATGAAAAACTGTTTTTT
-,TRBV19,-,TRBJ2-1,CASSGPYNEQFF,TGTGCCAGTAGCGGCCCCTACAATGAGCAGTTCTTC
-,TRBV27,TRBD1,TRBJ1-1,CASSPYRGATEAFF,TGTGCCAGCAGCCCCTACAGGGGCGCGACTGAAGCTTTCTTT
-,TRBV27,-,TRBJ1-3,CASSARGSSGNTIYF,TGTGCCAGCAGTGCTAGAGGGAGCTCTGGAAACACCATATATTTT
-,TRBV4-1,TRBD1,TRBJ2-7,CASSPGQDSDEQYF,TGCGCCAGCAGCCCGGGACAGGATTCGGACGAGCAGTACTTC
-,TRBV7-9,-,TRBJ1-1,CASSDDGDAEAFF,TGTGCCAGCAGCGACGACGGGGATGCTGAAGCTTTCTTT
-,TRBV5-1,TRBD1,TRBJ1-1,CASSLSGQGAGTEAFF,TGCGCCAGCAGCTTGTCGGGACAGGGGGCGGGCACTGAAGCTTTCTTT
-,TRBV6-5,-,TRBJ1-2,CASKGPRLSGYGYTF,TGTGCCAGCAAGGGGCCCCGCTTGTCCGGCTATGGCTACACCTTC